The 16 T cell receptor beta chains given below trace back to one sample, sequenced in a study of neurological immune-mediated disorders. Time point in this sample: longitudinal time-point 2. TCRdb ran MiXCR on the 5' RACE reads and lists one entry per CDR3 protein. The sample holds about 80,000 distinct CDR3 sequences, 5% to 6% seen once. The sample comprised PBMCs. The receptors stem from a woman in her fifties or sixties with multiple sclerosis.

This clonotype has at least ten counts. The chain combines TRBV7-6 with TRBJ2-1; D call uncertain. The V gene's germline CDR1 is SGHVS and CDR2 FNYEAQ. CDR3 size: 14 residues. Trimming removed 1 base at V and 7 bases at J, with 11 bases between. In DNA, the CDR3 is TGTGCCAGCAGCTTAGATGGAAACGGGAATGAGCAGTTCTTC. Protein product: CASSLDGNGNEQFF.

This clonotype was seen ten or more times. This rearrangement joins TRBV20-1 to TRBJ1-4; 9 bases are shared with TRBD1. Germline values: CDR1 DFQATT, CDR2 SNEGSKA (reference sequence). CDR3 length: 15 residues. V lost 3 bases and J lost 6; bases outside the gene matches: 8. CDR3 loop: CSARRGGTGYEKLFF. The CDR3 region has the DNA TGCAGTGCTAGGAGGGGGGGGACAGGGTATGAAAAACTGTTTTTT.

The sample holds many counts of this clonotype. The chain uses TRBV12-3 or TRBV12-4 and TRBJ1-2; a possible D gene is TRBD1 (5 bases). The CDR3 runs 13 residues. V was cut by 6 bases and J by 8 bases, with 16 bases left in between. The CDR3 here is CASRGIRVSGYTF. For the CDR3, the DNA is TGTGCCAGCAGGGGTATCAGGGTTAGCGGCTACACCTTC.

This clonotype has ten or more counts. The chain employs TRBV12-3 or TRBV12-4 and TRBJ2-7; D might be TRBD1 (6 bases). The CDR3 covers 14 residues. V lost 6 bases and J lost 3, with 15 bases in between. The CDR3 DNA reads TGTGCCAGCAGCCAGGGGCGGGTTGGCTACGAGCAGTACTTC. This codes for CASSQGRVGYEQYF.

This clonotype was picked up many times. The genes are TRBV7-8 and TRBJ1-3; D is uncertain. The CDR3 length is 13 residues. V lost 3 bases and J 3 bases, leaving 6 bases between the germline ends. Germline V lookup: CDR1 SGHVS, CDR2 FQNEAQ. The CDR3, as DNA: TGTGCCAGCAGCTTTTCCGGTGGAAACACCATATATTTT. It specifies CASSFSGGNTIYF. Filled out from reference TRBV7-8 and TRBJ1-3, the complete variable domain reads GAGVSQSPRYKVAKRGQDVALRCDPISGHVSLFWYQQALGQGPEFLTYFQNEAQLDKSGLPSDRFFAERPEGSVSTLKIQRTQQEDSAVYLCASSFSGGNTIYFGEGSWLTVV.

In this sample, this clonotype turned up many times. The genes are TRBV5-6 and TRBJ2-7, with D possibly being TRBD2 (5 bases). The CDR3 contains 11 residues. The germline CDR1 and CDR2 sequences are SGHDT and YYEEEE. V lost 4 bases and J lost 4, with 6 bases in between. CDR3 nucleotide sequence: TGTGCCAGCAGCCGGGAATACGAGCAGTACTTC. Its translation is CASSREYEQYF.

This clonotype has a count of ten or more. CDR3 DNA: TGTGCCAGCAGCTTATCGGGGGCCTACACAGATACGCAGTATTTT. Protein sequence: CASSLSGAYTDTQYF. This chain links TRBV7-2 with TRBJ2-3, with D perhaps matching TRBD1 or TRBD2 (6 bases each). Between the trimmed V and J ends, which lost 2 bases and 2 bases, there was a span of 11 bases. This CDR3 has 15 amino acids. Germline CDR1 is SGHTA and CDR2 is FQGNSA.

To note about this clonotype: A much larger clone sits a single nucleotide away, making a read error possible. The chain employs TRBV28 and TRBJ1-1, with D unresolved. This CDR3 is 13 amino acids long. Germline V CDR1 and CDR2: MDHEN, SYDVKM. CDR3 amino acids: CASRRRLNTEAIF. CDR3 DNA: TGTGCCAGCAGACGACGGTTGAACACTGAAGCTATCTTT. Complete variable domain (other parts from reference TRBV28 and TRBJ1-1): DVKVTQSSRYLVKRTGEKVFLECVQDMDHENMFWYRQDPGLGLRLIYFSYDVKMKEKGDIPEGYSVSREKKERFSLILESASTNQTSMYLCASRRRLNTEAIFGQGTRLTVV.

This clonotype appeared many times. The chain combines TRBV6-5 with TRBJ2-4; D possibly uses TRBD1 or TRBD2 (5 bases each). Germline V gives CDR1 MNHEY, CDR2 SVGAGI. The CDR3 has 13 residues. Trimming shortened V by 6 bases and J by 6 bases, and 12 bases separated the two germline ends. CDR3 sequence: CASRTEDINIQYF. The CDR3 nucleotides read TGTGCCAGCAGGACGGAGGACATAAACATTCAGTACTTC.

This clonotype has ten or more counts. The chain uses TRBV7-2 and TRBJ1-6, with D tentatively TRBD1 (6 bases). The V end was cut by 1 base, the J end by 10 bases, with 14 bases between. The CDR3 totals 15 residues. Germline CDR1 is SGHTA and CDR2 is FQGNSA. In nucleotides, the CDR3 is TGTGCCAGCAGCTTAGGCTCAGGGGCGGACTCACCCCTCCACTTT. Its translation: CASSLGSGADSPLHF. Complete variable domain (other parts from reference TRBV7-2 and TRBJ1-6): GAGVSQSPSNKVTEKGKDVELRCDPISGHTALYWYRQSLGQGLEFLIYFQGNSAPDKSGLPSDRFSAERTGGSVSTLTIQRTQQEDSAVYLCASSLGSGADSPLHFGNGTRLTVT.

The sample holds many counts of this clonotype. This chain uses TRBV7-9 with TRBJ2-7; weak D call: TRBD1 (6 bases). Germline V lookup: CDR1 SEHNR, CDR2 FQNEAQ (reference sequence). CDR3 length equals 17 residues. The V end lost 2 bases, the J end lost 1 base, and 18 bases lay between the germline ends. The CDR3 reads CASSLRIGGPDSYEQYF. CDR3 in DNA: TGTGCCAGCAGCTTACGTATAGGGGGACCTGATTCCTACGAGCAGTACTTC.

Ten or more counts support this clonotype. The V and J genes are TRBV6-6 and TRBJ2-3; 8 bases match TRBD1. V lost 6 bases, J lost 3 bases, and 5 bases stayed unmatched. This CDR3 comprises 14 residues. Germline V CDR1 and CDR2: MNHNY, SVGAGI (reference sequence). The CDR3 reads CASRITGGTDTQYF. The CDR3 DNA reads as TGTGCCAGCAGAATTACAGGGGGAACAGATACGCAGTATTTT.

This clonotype was detected ten times or more. The V gene is TRBV20-1, the J gene TRBJ2-3; maybe TRBD1 (6 bases). The V end lost 6 bases, the J end lost 0 bases, and 13 bases lay between the germline ends. Germline lookup yields CDR1 DFQATT and CDR2 SNEGSKA (reference sequence). This CDR3 is built from 14 residues. CDR3 sequence: CSAWTVISTDTQYF. CDR3 bases: TGCAGTGCATGGACAGTCATTAGCACAGATACGCAGTATTTT.

This clonotype was counted ten times or more. The chain joins TRBV18 to TRBJ1-5; 8 bases map to TRBD1. Trimming cost V 6 bases and J 5 bases; bases outside gene matches: 6. The CDR3 loop spans 14 amino acids. The germline V gene has CDR1 KGHSH and CDR2 LQKENI. The CDR3 sequence is CASSRQGSDQPQHF. CDR3 coding DNA: TGTGCCAGCTCCCGACAGGGGAGCGATCAGCCCCAGCATTTT.

This clonotype is deemed medium-sized. This chain connects TRBV15 to TRBJ2-3; D is perhaps TRBD1 (6 bases). The CDR3 runs 10 residues. CDR1 is LNHNV, CDR2 YYDKDF, per germline (reference sequence). Trimming took off 3 bases at V and 15 bases at J, with 10 bases between the two ends. The CDR3 DNA reads as TGTGCCACCAGCAGGGACAGACTTTATTTT. This codes for CATSRDRLYF. Supplemented by reference TRBV15 and TRBJ2-3, the full variable domain reads DAMVIQNPRYQVTQFGKPVTLSCSQTLNHNVMYWYQQKSSQAPKLLFHYYDKDFNNEADTPDNFQSRRPNTSFCFLDIRSPGLGDTAMYLCATSRDRLYFGPGTRLTVL.

This clonotype showed up many times. The chain has TRBV5-1 and TRBJ1-1; tentatively, D is TRBD1 (6 bases). Trimming stripped 0 bases from V and 0 bases from J, with 9 bases between. This CDR3 spans 15 amino acids. Germline V gives CDR1 SGHRS, CDR2 YFSETQ. The chain's CDR3 is CASSLGRGMNTEAFF. CDR3 DNA sequence: TGCGCCAGCAGCTTGGGGAGGGGGATGAACACTGAAGCTTTCTTT.